The 19 T cell receptor beta chains presented below share a single source sample, sequenced in a study of T-cell memory formation after mild COVID-19. TCRdb fed the 5' RACE reads into MiXCR, producing one record per CDR3 protein. The sample includes under 450,000 distinct CDR3 sequences, about 22% of them seen just once. The specimen sequenced was PBMCs or a T cell subset sorted from them (not recorded which). These receptors were taken from an adult woman who had mild COVID-19 (a few samples of this study predate the infection). Cell type and time point are not known.

This clonotype was seen only a few times. The chain is built from TRBV20-1 and TRBJ2-5, with D maybe TRBD2 (6 bases). V was cut by 4 bases and J by 1 base, with 16 bases left in between. CDR1 is DFQATT and CDR2 is SNEGSKA in the germline V gene (reference sequence). This CDR3 is 15 amino acids long. The CDR3 loop is CSAIVTRRAQETQYF. CDR3 DNA sequence: TGCAGTGCTATTGTGACTAGGAGGGCCCAAGAGACCCAGTACTTC.

This clonotype has just a few counts. The gene calls are TRBV7-2 and TRBJ1-4, with 8 bases fitting TRBD1. Germline V gene data show CDR1 as SGHTA and CDR2 as FQGNSA. The CDR3 is 15 residues long. Trimming at V came to 0 bases and at J to 5 bases, leaving 2 bases not matched to a gene. The CDR3 nucleotides are TGTGCCAGCAGCTTAGCGGACAGGGCGAATGAAAAACTGTTTTTT. This sequence encodes CASSLADRANEKLFF.

Here the CDR3 reads CASSQVPQGFEETQYF. CDR3 coding DNA: TGTGCCAGCAGCCAAGTCCCCCAGGGCTTTGAAGAGACCCAGTACTTC. The V call is TRBV3-1, the J call TRBJ2-5, with D possibly being TRBD1 (5 bases). Trimming took 1 base from V and 3 from J, leaving 15 bases between them. This CDR3 contains 16 residues. Germline V CDR1 and CDR2: LGHDT, YNNKEL (reference sequence).

The chain links TRBV4-1 to TRBJ2-1, with 13 bases lining up with TRBD2. This CDR3 region has 16 residues. Germline loops: CDR1 MGHRA, CDR2 YSYEKL. V shed 3 bases and J 9 bases; nucleotides not matched to a gene: 8. CDR3 coding DNA: TGCGCCAGCAGCCACCCTGGACTAGCGGGGGACCTTGAGCAGTTCTTC. Translating gives CASSHPGLAGDLEQFF.

V and J are TRBV29-1 and TRBJ1-1, with D tentatively TRBD1 (6 bases). Germline CDR1 SQVTM, CDR2 ANQGSEA. CDR3 length: 14 residues. Trimming took 7 bases from V and 0 from J, leaving 15 bases between them. The CDR3 region is CSAGGQSLNTEAFF. The CDR3 region has the DNA TGCAGCGCCGGAGGACAGTCTCTGAACACTGAAGCTTTCTTT.

This clonotype was observed a handful of times. The V and J genes are TRBV18 and TRBJ2-6, with 8 bases identical to TRBD2. Germline-derived CDR1 and CDR2 are KGHSH and LQKENI. J lost 0 bases, V lost 4 bases, and 11 bases had no gene match. The CDR3 totals 19 residues. CDR3 region: CASSRQRGRDPSGANVLTF. CDR3 DNA sequence: TGTGCCAGCTCACGGCAGCGGGGGCGGGATCCCTCTGGGGCCAACGTCCTGACTTTC.

The chain has TRBV6-1 and TRBJ2-3, with TRBD2 matching 13 bases. Trimming cost V 7 bases and J 6 bases; bases outside gene matches: 4. From germline, CDR1 is MNHNS and CDR2 SASEGT. This CDR3 contains 14 residues. CDR3 nucleotides: TGTGCCAGCATTCGGACTAGCGGGGGTGATACGCAGTATTTT. Translated, it gives CASIRTSGGDTQYF.

V and J are TRBV20-1 and TRBJ1-1; D is possibly TRBD1 (6 bases). Between the trimmed V and J ends, which lost 2 bases and 1 base, there was a span of 17 bases. The CDR3 is 16 residues long. Germline V lookup: CDR1 DFQATT, CDR2 SNEGSKA (reference sequence). The CDR3 is CSARRGAQVGNTEAFF. As DNA, the CDR3 is TGCAGTGCTAGACGGGGGGCCCAGGTAGGGAACACTGAAGCTTTCTTT.

V gene TRBV3-1 combines with J gene TRBJ2-5; TRBD2 agrees at 8 bases. CDR3 length: 15 amino acids. The junction had 8 bases not matched to a gene; V was cut back by 1 base and J by 7 bases. Looked up from germline, CDR1 is LGHDT and CDR2 is YNNKEL (reference sequence). The CDR3 is CASSQVGGAQGTQYF. CDR3 sequence (DNA): TGTGCCAGCAGCCAAGTCGGGGGGGCCCAGGGGACCCAGTACTTC.

The chain uses TRBV29-1 and TRBJ2-5; TRBD2 might be the D (6 bases). The germline CDR1 and CDR2 sequences are SQVTM and ANQGSEA. This CDR3 is built from 13 residues. V was pared by 5 bases and J by 2 bases, with 12 bases between. CDR3 coding DNA: TGCAGCGTTCGGCGGGGCTCTCAAGAGACCCAGTACTTC. Protein: CSVRRGSQETQYF.

This clonotype was seen a handful of times. The chain combines TRBV5-1 with TRBJ1-1; D remains unclear. Germline V gene lookup returns CDR1 SGHRS and CDR2 YFSETQ. Deletions cut 0 bases from V and 6 bases from J, with 9 bases between. The CDR3 loop spans 13 amino acids. The CDR3 DNA is TGCGCCAGCAGCTTGGTTCCGGACGCTGAAGCTTTCTTT. Its protein is CASSLVPDAEAFF.

The rearrangement uses TRBV28 and TRBJ2-3, with D perhaps matching TRBD2 (5 bases). The CDR3 length is 14 residues. Germline lookup yields CDR1 MDHEN and CDR2 SYDVKM. V lost 3 bases and J 3 bases, leaving 10 bases between the germline ends. CDR3 loop: CASSLSSFTDTQYF. The DNA for the CDR3 is TGTGCCAGCAGTTTGTCTAGCTTTACAGATACGCAGTATTTT.

V and J are TRBV7-8 and TRBJ2-1, with 8 bases lining up with TRBD1. The junction had 8 bases not matched to a gene; V was cut back by 0 bases and J by 10 bases. CDR1 and CDR2 from the germline V gene are SGHVS and FQNEAQ. This CDR3 is built from 15 residues. This CDR3 is CASSLAWTGPYEQFF. As DNA, the CDR3 is TGTGCCAGCAGCTTAGCGTGGACAGGGCCGTACGAGCAGTTCTTC. Variable domain in full (rest from reference TRBV7-8 and TRBJ2-1): GAGVSQSPRYKVAKRGQDVALRCDPISGHVSLFWYQQALGQGPEFLTYFQNEAQLDKSGLPSDRFFAERPEGSVSTLKIQRTQQEDSAVYLCASSLAWTGPYEQFFGPGTRLTVL.

This chain connects TRBV29-1 to TRBJ2-7; 10 nucleotides match TRBD2. This CDR3 spans 14 amino acids. Germline CDR1 is SQVTM and CDR2 is ANQGSEA. Trimming cost V 3 bases and J 4 bases; bases outside gene matches: 6. CDR3 amino acids: CSVDPSSGGYEQYF. CDR3 DNA: TGCAGCGTTGACCCCTCTAGCGGGGGTTACGAGCAGTACTTC.

The chain joins TRBV25-1 to TRBJ1-1, with D possibly being TRBD1 (5 bases). Germline loops: CDR1 MGHDK, CDR2 SYGVNS. Trimming cost V 0 bases and J 1 base, with 15 bases left between them. There are 17 residues in the CDR3. The CDR3 reads CASSEYPQGLTNTEAFF. The DNA of the CDR3 is TGTGCCAGCAGTGAATACCCCCAGGGACTTACGAACACTGAAGCTTTCTTT.

This chain links TRBV9 with TRBJ2-7; D might be TRBD2 (6 bases). Germline CDR1 is SGDLS and CDR2 is YYNGEE. The CDR3 covers 13 residues. Trimming removed 0 bases at V and 10 bases at J, with 14 bases between. The CDR3 reads CASSVEGSGTQYF. The CDR3, as DNA: TGTGCCAGCAGCGTAGAGGGTAGCGGAACACAGTACTTC.

The CDR3 DNA reads TGCAGTGCTAGGAACCGGGACAGGCAAGAGACCCAGTACTTC. Amino acid sequence: CSARNRDRQETQYF. The chain employs TRBV20-1 and TRBJ2-5; 8 bases match TRBD1. Trimming at V came to 3 bases and at J to 2 bases, leaving 5 bases not matched to a gene. CDR1 DFQATT and CDR2 SNEGSKA come from the germline V gene (reference sequence). This CDR3 region has 14 residues.

The chain joins TRBV9 to TRBJ2-5, with 9 bases aligning to TRBD2. The germline gives CDR1 SGDLS, CDR2 YYNGEE. There are 14 residues in the CDR3. J was trimmed by 4 bases and V by 3 bases; bases with no gene match: 4. CDR3: CASSAQAGGETQYF. The CDR3, as DNA: TGTGCCAGCAGCGCTCAAGCGGGAGGAGAGACCCAGTACTTC.

This clonotype was seen a few times. V usage is TRBV29-1 and J usage is TRBJ2-5; 8 nucleotides match TRBD1. The CDR3 has 15 amino acids. Germline CDR1 reads SQVTM; CDR2 reads ANQGSEA. The ends lost 7 bases at V and 4 bases at J; junction bases unmatched: 14. The CDR3, as DNA: TGCAGCGCCGGGGCAGGGGGCGAAGGGTTAGAGACCCAGTACTTC. Translating it yields CSAGAGGEGLETQYF.